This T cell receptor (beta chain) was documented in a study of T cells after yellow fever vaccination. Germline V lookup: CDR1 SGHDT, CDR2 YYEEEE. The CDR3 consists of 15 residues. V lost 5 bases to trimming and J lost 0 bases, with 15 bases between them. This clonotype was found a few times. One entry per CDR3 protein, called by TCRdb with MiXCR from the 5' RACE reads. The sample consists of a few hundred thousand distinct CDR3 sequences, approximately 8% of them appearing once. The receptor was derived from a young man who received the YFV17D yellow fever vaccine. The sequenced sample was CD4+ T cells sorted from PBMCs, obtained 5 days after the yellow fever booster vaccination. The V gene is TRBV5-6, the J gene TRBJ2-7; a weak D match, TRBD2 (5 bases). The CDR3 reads CASSPPGTISYEQYF. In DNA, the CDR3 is TGTGCCAGCAGTCCCCCGGGAACCATCTCCTACGAGCAGTACTTC.